The entry below gives a single T cell receptor (beta chain) sequence along with its context. The data stem from a study of early stage breast cancer tumors. The repertoire was sequenced with immunoSEQ multiplex PCR; TCRdb's copy has only in-frame clones and lacks some. The table includes about 46,000 clones, around 78% detected once. J was trimmed by 5 bases and V by 7 bases; bases with no gene match: 7. The CDR3 length is 15 residues. Germline CDR1 and CDR2: ENHRY and SYGVKD. The sequence came from a person aged 35-50 years with breast cancer. The chain has TRBV10-3 and TRBJ2-2, with 10 bases that match TRBD1. The material sequenced was blood. CDR3 DNA sequence: TGTGCCATCAAAGGTGACAGGGGGCGAACCGGGGAGCTGTTTTTT. This encodes CAIKGDRGRTGELFF.